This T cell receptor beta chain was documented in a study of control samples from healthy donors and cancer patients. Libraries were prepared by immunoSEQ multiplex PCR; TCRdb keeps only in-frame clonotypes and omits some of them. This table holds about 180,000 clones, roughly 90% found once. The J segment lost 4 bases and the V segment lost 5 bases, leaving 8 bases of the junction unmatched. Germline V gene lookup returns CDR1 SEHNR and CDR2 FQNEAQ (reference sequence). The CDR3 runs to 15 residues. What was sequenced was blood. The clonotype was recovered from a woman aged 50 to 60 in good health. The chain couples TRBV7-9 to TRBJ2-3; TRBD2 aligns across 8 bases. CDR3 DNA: TGTGCCAGCAGCCTGGATTTAGCGGGACCAGATACGCAGTATTTT. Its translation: CASSLDLAGPDTQYF.